This T cell receptor (beta chain) was captured in a study of CD8+CD57+ T cells in acquired aplastic anemia. At the level of the study: Average DNA yield from sorted CD4+ and CD8+ cells was around 3 ug.

By flow cytometry, patients selected for sequencing had shown an expansion of CD8+CD57+ cells. The enrolled patients all had severe acquired aplastic anemia. At least ten counts were recorded for this clonotype. The antigen is undetermined. Study-level findings and limits: Patients were compared with controls for CD8+ Simpson's diversity, and no significant difference emerged. Patients and controls shared nearly 30 CD8+ CDR3 sequences, which appeared highly expressed in patients and within their immunodominant clones.

Germline V gene sequence: CDR1 LNHNV, CDR2 YYDKDF (reference sequence). The CDR3 covers 17 residues. V shed 0 bases and J shed 2 bases, with 13 bases lying between them. The template used for profiling TCR beta VDJ and CDR3 was genomic DNA. One entry per CDR3 protein results from TCRdb running MiXCR on the reads. The sample has more than 150,000 distinct CDR3 sequences, over 40% seen once. The clonotype originates from a human donor with aplastic anemia. The chain links TRBV15 to TRBJ2-2, with D unclear. Input material: sorted CD4+, CD8+, or CD8+CD57+ T cells (not recorded which) from PBMCs. Here the CDR3 reads CATSRDPEVSNTGELFF. CDR3 nucleotide sequence: TGTGCCACCAGCAGAGATCCTGAGGTCAGCAACACCGGGGAGCTGTTTTTT.